These 9 T cell receptor beta chains share one sample of origin, sequenced in a study of identical twins. TCRdb called the 5' RACE reads again in MiXCR, with one record for every CDR3 protein. The table has 500,000 or so distinct CDR3 sequences, 13% to 15% seen once. The sample was also reused in another study, on yellow fever vaccine responses in identical twins.

The material sequenced was CD4+ T cells sorted from blood. These receptor sequences come from a woman younger than 35 in good health.

This chain uses TRBV5-1 with TRBJ2-1, with TRBD2 matching 9 bases. Germline V gene sequence: CDR1 SGHRS, CDR2 YFSETQ. V lost 0 bases to trimming and J lost 6 bases; unmatched junction nucleotides: 7. This CDR3 contains 16 residues. In DNA, the CDR3 is TGCGCCAGCAGCTTGGACCCGGGACTAGCAGGCAATGAGCAGTTCTTC. This translates into CASSLDPGLAGNEQFF.

The chain joins TRBV14 to TRBJ2-6, with D perhaps matching TRBD1 (5 bases). From germline, CDR1 is SGHDN and CDR2 FVKESK. This CDR3 is built from 20 residues. V lost 1 base and J 1 base, leaving 20 bases between the germline ends. The CDR3 reads CASSQVPGSLFSSGANVLTF. The CDR3 DNA sequence: TGTGCCAGCAGCCAAGTCCCAGGGTCGCTTTTTTCGTCTGGGGCCAACGTCCTGACTTTC.

The V call is TRBV7-9, the J call TRBJ2-1; D call uncertain. The length of the CDR3 is 11 residues. Trimming pared 10 bases from V and 12 bases from J, leaving 16 bases between. CDR1 SEHNR and CDR2 FQNEAQ come from the germline V gene (reference sequence). Written as DNA, the CDR3 is TGTGCCATTCCGGGCCGGGCTACGCAGTTCTTC. This translates into CAIPGRATQFF.

Only a few counts were recorded for this clonotype. The genes are TRBV5-8 and TRBJ1-6, with 8 nucleotides matching TRBD1. Trimming cost V 4 bases and J 7 bases; bases outside gene matches: 7. CDR1 and CDR2 (germline): SGHTS, YDEGEE. This CDR3 spans 15 amino acids. CDR3 sequence reads: CASSLRTGTNSPLHF. The CDR3 DNA reads TGTGCCAGCAGCCTAAGGACAGGGACCAATTCACCCCTCCACTTT.

This clonotype was recorded a few times. For the CDR3, the DNA is TGCGCCAGCGCAGTAGGAGCGGGGGCTCCAAACACCGGGGAGCTGTTTTTT. Translation gives CASAVGAGAPNTGELFF. The chain is built from TRBV5-1 and TRBJ2-2; 8 bases line up with TRBD2. Germline V gene lookup returns CDR1 SGHRS and CDR2 YFSETQ. The CDR3 sequence is 17 residues long. The V segment lost 7 bases and the J segment 2 bases; nucleotides outside the gene matches: 13.

In this sample, this clonotype turned up a few times. The CDR3: CASSLGLATYLNEQFF. The CDR3 DNA reads TGTGCCAGCAGCTTAGGACTAGCTACATACCTAAATGAGCAGTTCTTC. The chain employs TRBV7-6 and TRBJ2-1; 7 bases align to TRBD2. The germline gives CDR1 SGHVS, CDR2 FNYEAQ. This CDR3 is built from 16 residues. Trimming removed 1 base from V and 7 bases from J; junction bases left unmatched: 10.

This clonotype was found many times. The chain combines TRBV7-2 with TRBJ2-7; D is undetermined. With 5 bases removed from V and 0 bases from J, the gap between germline ends came to 5 bases. Per germline, CDR1 SGHTA and CDR2 FQGNSA. The CDR3 contains 12 residues. The CDR3 region has the DNA TGTGCCAGCAGCAAAAGCTCCTACGAGCAGTACTTC. Residues: CASSKSSYEQYF.

This clonotype appeared many times. The chain recombines TRBV12-3 or TRBV12-4 with TRBJ2-2; TRBD2 aligns across 8 bases. The V and J ends lost 2 bases and 5 bases, in that order; junction bases with no gene match: 4. The CDR3 is 15 residues long. CDR3 coding DNA: TGTGCCAGCAGTTTATCCGGGGGGGGGACCGGGGAGCTGTTTTTT. This encodes CASSLSGGGTGELFF.

This clonotype has a handful of counts. The rearrangement uses TRBV27 and TRBJ2-7, with D maybe TRBD1 (5 bases). V shed 4 bases and J shed 2 bases, with 24 bases lying between them. This CDR3 contains 18 residues. Looked up from germline, CDR1 is MNHEY and CDR2 is SMNVEV (reference sequence). The CDR3 nucleotides are TGTGCCAGCAGTTCTACGACGATTTTCCGACAGATTACCTACGAGCAGTACTTC. It yields the protein CASSSTTIFRQITYEQYF.